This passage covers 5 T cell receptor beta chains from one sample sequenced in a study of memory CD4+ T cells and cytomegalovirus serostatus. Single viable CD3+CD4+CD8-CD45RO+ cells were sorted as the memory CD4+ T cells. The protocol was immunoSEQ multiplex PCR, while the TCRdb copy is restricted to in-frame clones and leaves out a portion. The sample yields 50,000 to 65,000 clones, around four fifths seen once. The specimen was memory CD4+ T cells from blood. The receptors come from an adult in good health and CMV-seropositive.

CDR3 residues: CASSPPGLAGGPGTGELFF. CDR3 in DNA: TGTGCCAGCAGCCCCCCCGGACTAGCGGGAGGGCCGGGGACCGGGGAGCTGTTTTTT. The chain is built from TRBV21-1 and TRBJ2-2; the table's D gene call, TRBD2, was not cross checked with the DNA. TRBV21-1 is a listed pseudogene. The CDR3 is 19 amino acids.

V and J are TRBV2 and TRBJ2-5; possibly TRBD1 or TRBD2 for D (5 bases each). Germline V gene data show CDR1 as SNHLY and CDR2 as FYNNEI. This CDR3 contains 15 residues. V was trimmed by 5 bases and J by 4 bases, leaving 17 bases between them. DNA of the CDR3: TGTGCCAGCAGTAAGGACATTAACCGGGGAGAGACCCAGTACTTC. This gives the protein CASSKDINRGETQYF.

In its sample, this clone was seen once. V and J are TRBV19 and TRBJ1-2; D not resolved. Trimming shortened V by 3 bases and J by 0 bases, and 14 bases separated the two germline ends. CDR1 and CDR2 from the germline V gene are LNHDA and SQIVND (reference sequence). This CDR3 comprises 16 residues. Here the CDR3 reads CASSIRRDGANYGYTF. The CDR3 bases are TGTGCCAGTAGTATTCGTAGGGATGGAGCTAACTATGGCTACACCTTC.

Here the CDR3 reads CASSEAGGSSYNEQFF. In DNA form, the CDR3 reads TGTGCCAGCAGTGAAGCGGGCGGAAGCTCCTACAATGAGCAGTTCTTC. The gene calls are TRBV2 and TRBJ2-1; D is unresolved. The CDR3 covers 16 residues. V was pared by 0 bases and J by 0 bases, with 9 bases between. The V gene's germline CDR1 is SNHLY and CDR2 FYNNEI.

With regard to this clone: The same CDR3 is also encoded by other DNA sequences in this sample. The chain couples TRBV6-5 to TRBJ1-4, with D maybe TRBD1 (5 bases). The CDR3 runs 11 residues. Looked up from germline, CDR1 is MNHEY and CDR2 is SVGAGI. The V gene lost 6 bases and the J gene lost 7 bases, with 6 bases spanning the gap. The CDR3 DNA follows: TGTGCCAGCAGGGGGGGTGAAAAACTGTTTTTT. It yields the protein CASRGGEKLFF.